The text below deals with one TCR beta chain. The sample's treatment: roughly 19 received Ad26.COV2.S at low or high dose, single or two shots; roughly five received placebo; per-sample allocation not given. At day 63 after the first vaccine or placebo injection, samples were drawn. The sample originates from a study of Ad26.COV2.S vaccination and SARS-CoV-2 variants. Clones were sequenced by immunoSEQ multiplex PCR, and TCRdb holds only the in-frame ones, with some missing. Of over 400,000 clones in the sample, roughly 89% are singletons; the top ten hold approximately 2.5%. The V gene lost 1 base and the J gene lost 2 bases, with 6 bases spanning the gap. The CDR3 consists of 14 residues. CDR1 SEHNR and CDR2 FQNEAQ come from the germline V gene (reference sequence).

The chain is built from TRBV7-9 and TRBJ1-3; D gene unclear. This clonotype was sampled from a person between 18 and 65 years old who received the Ad26.COV2.S COVID-19 vaccine or a placebo. Specimen: peripheral blood, collected in a trial of Ad26.COV2.S vaccine versus placebo. This CDR3 reads CASSLGGTGNTIYF. Written as DNA, the CDR3 is TGTGCCAGCAGCTTAGGAGGAACTGGAAACACCATATATTTT.